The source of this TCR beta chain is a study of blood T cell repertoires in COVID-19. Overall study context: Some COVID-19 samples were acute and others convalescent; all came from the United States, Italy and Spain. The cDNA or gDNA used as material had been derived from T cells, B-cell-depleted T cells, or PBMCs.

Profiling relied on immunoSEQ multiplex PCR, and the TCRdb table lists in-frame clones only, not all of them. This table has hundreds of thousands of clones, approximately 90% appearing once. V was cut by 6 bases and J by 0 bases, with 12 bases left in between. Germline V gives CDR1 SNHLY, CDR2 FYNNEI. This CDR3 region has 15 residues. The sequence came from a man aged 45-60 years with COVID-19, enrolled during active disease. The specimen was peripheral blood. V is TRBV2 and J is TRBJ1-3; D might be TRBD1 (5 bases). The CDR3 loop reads CASSDRVYSGNTIYF. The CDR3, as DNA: TGTGCCAGCAGCGACAGAGTCTACTCTGGAAACACCATATATTTT.